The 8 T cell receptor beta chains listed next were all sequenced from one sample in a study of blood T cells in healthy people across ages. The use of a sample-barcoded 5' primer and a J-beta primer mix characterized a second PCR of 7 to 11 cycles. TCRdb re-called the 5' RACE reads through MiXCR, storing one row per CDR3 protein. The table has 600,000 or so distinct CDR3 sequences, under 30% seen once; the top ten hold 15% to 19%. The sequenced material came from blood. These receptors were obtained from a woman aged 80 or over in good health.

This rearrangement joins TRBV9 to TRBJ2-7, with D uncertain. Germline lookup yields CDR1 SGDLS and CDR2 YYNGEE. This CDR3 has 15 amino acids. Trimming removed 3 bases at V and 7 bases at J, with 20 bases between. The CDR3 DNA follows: TGTGCCAGCAGCGGGACGGCCTCAAGTAGGAATGAGCAGTACTTC. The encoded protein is CASSGTASSRNEQYF.

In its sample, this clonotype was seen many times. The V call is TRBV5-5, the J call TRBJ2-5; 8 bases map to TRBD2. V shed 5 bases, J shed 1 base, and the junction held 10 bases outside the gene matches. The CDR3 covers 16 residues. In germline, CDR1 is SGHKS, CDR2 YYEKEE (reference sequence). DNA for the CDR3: TGTGCCAGCAGTCAACTTGCGGGGGGCCGCCAAGAGACCCAGTACTTC. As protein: CASSQLAGGRQETQYF.

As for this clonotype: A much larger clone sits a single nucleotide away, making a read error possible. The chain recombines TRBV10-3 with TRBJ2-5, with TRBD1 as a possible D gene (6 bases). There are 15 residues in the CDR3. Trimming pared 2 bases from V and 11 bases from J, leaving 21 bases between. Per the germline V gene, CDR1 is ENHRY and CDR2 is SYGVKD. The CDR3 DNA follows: TGTGCCATCAGTGAGGGACAGCTAGGGAGCAATGAGCAGTACTTC. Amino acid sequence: CAISEGQLGSNEQYF.

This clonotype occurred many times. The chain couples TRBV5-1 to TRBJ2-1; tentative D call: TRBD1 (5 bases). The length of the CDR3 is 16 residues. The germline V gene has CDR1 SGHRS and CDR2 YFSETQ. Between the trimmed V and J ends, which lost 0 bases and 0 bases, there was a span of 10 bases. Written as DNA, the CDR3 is TGCGCCAGCAGCTTGGCCAGGGTAGGCTCCTACAATGAGCAGTTCTTC. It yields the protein CASSLARVGSYNEQFF.

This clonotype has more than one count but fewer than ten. The CDR3 is CAMPRGENTEAFF. In DNA form, the CDR3 reads TGTGCCATGCCTCGAGGGGAGAACACTGAAGCTTTCTTT. This chain connects TRBV30 to TRBJ1-1, with a tentative D call TRBD1 (5 bases). Germline V lookup: CDR1 GTSNPN, CDR2 SVGIG (reference sequence). This CDR3 spans 13 amino acids. V lost 8 bases, J lost 1 base, and 14 bases lay in between.

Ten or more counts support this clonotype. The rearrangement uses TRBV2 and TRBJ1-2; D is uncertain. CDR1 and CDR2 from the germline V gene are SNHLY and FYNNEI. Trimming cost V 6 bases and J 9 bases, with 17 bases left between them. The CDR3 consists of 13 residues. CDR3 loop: CASSTYSRSRYTF. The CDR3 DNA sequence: TGTGCCAGCAGCACCTACTCCAGATCCCGCTACACCTTC.

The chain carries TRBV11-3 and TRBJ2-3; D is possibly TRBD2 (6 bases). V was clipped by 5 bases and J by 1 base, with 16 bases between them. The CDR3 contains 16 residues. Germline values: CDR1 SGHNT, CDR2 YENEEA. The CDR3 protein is CASSPRLGMGTDTQYF. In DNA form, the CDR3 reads TGTGCCAGCAGCCCCCGACTAGGGATGGGCACAGATACGCAGTATTTT.

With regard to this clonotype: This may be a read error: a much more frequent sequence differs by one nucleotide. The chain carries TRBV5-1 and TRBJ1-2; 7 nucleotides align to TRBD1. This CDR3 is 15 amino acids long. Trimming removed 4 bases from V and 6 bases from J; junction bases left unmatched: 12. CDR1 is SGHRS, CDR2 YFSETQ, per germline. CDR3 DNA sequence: TGCGCCAGCAGCGCTCAACAGGGGTTAAGCGATGGCTACACCTTC. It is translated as CASSAQQGLSDGYTF.